Listed below are T cell receptor beta chains from one sample, sequenced in a study of blood T cells in healthy people across ages. TCRdb reanalysed the 5' RACE reads using MiXCR and keeps one entry per CDR3 protein. The sample shows 650,000 to 800,000 distinct CDR3 sequences, more than 40% of them seen only once. Sequencing was performed on blood. The source is a man in his fifties or sixties in good health. Both conserved end residues are part of each CDR3. The D gene is left open where the match is weak. The listing skips clone size in some rows; elsewhere it reads once, few, many or a size class.

j_gene,d_gene,abundance,v_gene,CDR3nt,CDR3aa
TRBJ2-7,TRBD1,many,TRBV4-1,TGCGCCAGCAGCCCGGGACAGGGGCTAACCTACGAGCAGTACTTC,CASSPGQGLTYEQYF
TRBJ1-3,TRBD1,-,TRBV10-3,TGTGCCATCAGTGAGACGGGACAGGGGAGCTCTGGAAACACCATATATTTT,CAISETGQGSSGNTIYF
TRBJ2-5,TRBD1,-,TRBV20-1,TGCAGTGCGGACCAGACCAGGGGGCAGAAGACCCAGTACTTC,CSADQTRGQKTQYF
TRBJ1-2,-,few,TRBV20-1,TGCAGTGCCCACGACATGAACTATGGCTACACCTTC,CSAHDMNYGYTF
TRBJ2-7,TRBD1,-,TRBV14,TGTGCCAGCAGCCGCACCGGGACAGGGGTCCGAACCTACGAGCAGTACTTC,CASSRTGTGVRTYEQYF
TRBJ2-3,-,-,TRBV20-1,TGCAGTGCTAGATTTGTCTCGGGCCAGGGGCTTTCCCCAGATACGCAGTATTTT,CSARFVSGQGLSPDTQYF
TRBJ1-5,TRBD1,-,TRBV6-2/TRBV6-3,TGTGCCAGCAGTGACAGGGATAATCAGCCCCAGCATTTT,CASSDRDNQPQHF
TRBJ2-7,-,few,TRBV9,TGTGCCAGCAGCTCCTGGACGGCTCCCTACGAGCAGTACTTC,CASSSWTAPYEQYF
TRBJ2-5,-,-,TRBV2,TGTGCCACAGGGGAACAAGAGACCCAGTACTTC,CATGEQETQYF
TRBJ2-1,-,-,TRBV2,TGTGCCAGCACCGAAGACGATCGCGGCTACAATGAGCAGTTCTTC,CASTEDDRGYNEQFF
TRBJ1-2,-,-,TRBV7-9,TGTGCCAGCACCCTTGAGGGGAACTATGGCTACACCTTC,CASTLEGNYGYTF
TRBJ2-5,TRBD1,-,TRBV27,TGTGCCAGCAGGTTATCCAGGGGGCTCTTGGAGACCCAGTACTTC,CASRLSRGLLETQYF
TRBJ2-5,-,many,TRBV27,TGTGCCAGCAGTTCGCGACTAGTTCGGGAGACCCAGTACTTC,CASSSRLVRETQYF
TRBJ1-3,-,-,TRBV7-2,TGTGCCAGCAGGCCCACAGGAGGGTCCGGAAACACCATATATTTT,CASRPTGGSGNTIYF
TRBJ2-5,TRBD1,few,TRBV10-3,TGTGCCATCAGGAATCCCACAGGGGGCGACCAAGAGACCCAGTACTTC,CAIRNPTGGDQETQYF
TRBJ1-2,-,few,TRBV5-1,TGCGCCAGCAGCCTTGGGGGCAGCTTCTATGGCTACACCTTC,CASSLGGSFYGYTF
TRBJ1-6,TRBD1,-,TRBV7-6,TGTGCCAGCAGCTTACAGGGGGCGGGTAATTCACCCCTCCACTTT,CASSLQGAGNSPLHF
TRBJ1-2,TRBD1,many,TRBV20-1,TGCAGTGTTGGGACAGACAGCTATGGCTACACCTTC,CSVGTDSYGYTF
TRBJ1-2,-,few,TRBV24-1,TGTGCCACCAGTGACACCCAGAGATACTATGGCTACACCTTC,CATSDTQRYYGYTF
TRBJ1-5,-,-,TRBV6-1,TGTGCCAGCAGTGAAGGAGGGATTCAGCCCCAGCATTTT,CASSEGGIQPQHF
TRBJ2-7,-,-,TRBV28,TGTGCCAGCACCCAAACGTCAGGGGCTACCTACGAGCAGTACTTC,CASTQTSGATYEQYF
TRBJ2-7,-,few,TRBV20-1,TGCAGTGCCCCAAGGGCCATTGACGAGCAGTACTTC,CSAPRAIDEQYF
TRBJ2-1,TRBD2,many,TRBV3-1,TGTGCCAGCAGCCAAGCTAGCGGGCCCCACAATGAGCAGTTCTTC,CASSQASGPHNEQFF
TRBJ2-7,-,-,TRBV4-2,TGTGCCCTAAAGGCCACCTACGAGCAGTACTTC,CALKATYEQYF
TRBJ2-7,TRBD1,-,TRBV12-5,TGTGCTAGTGGTCTCCAAACAGGGGGCTACGAGCAGTACTTC,CASGLQTGGYEQYF
TRBJ1-5,-,-,TRBV7-9,TGTGCCAGCAGCTCAGTCGGGTATAGCAATCAGCCCCAGCATTTT,CASSSVGYSNQPQHF
TRBJ2-7,-,-,TRBV30,TGTGCCCTGCGGGCCGTCCGATGGTACTTC,CALRAVRWYF